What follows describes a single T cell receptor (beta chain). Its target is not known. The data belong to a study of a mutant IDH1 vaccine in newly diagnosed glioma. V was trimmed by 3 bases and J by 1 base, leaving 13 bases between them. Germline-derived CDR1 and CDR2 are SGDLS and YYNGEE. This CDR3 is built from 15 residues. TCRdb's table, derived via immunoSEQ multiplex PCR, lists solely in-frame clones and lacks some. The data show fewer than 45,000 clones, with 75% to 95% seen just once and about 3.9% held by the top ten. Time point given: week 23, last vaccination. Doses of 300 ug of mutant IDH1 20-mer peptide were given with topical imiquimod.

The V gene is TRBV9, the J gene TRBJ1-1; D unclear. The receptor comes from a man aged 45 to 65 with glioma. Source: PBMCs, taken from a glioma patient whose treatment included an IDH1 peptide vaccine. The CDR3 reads CASSADYKGNTEAFF. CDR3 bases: TGTGCCAGCAGCGCGGACTATAAGGGGAACACTGAAGCTTTCTTT.